The entry below describes one TCR beta chain. The V end was cut by 4 bases, the J end by 7 bases, with 30 bases between. The CDR3 totals 19 residues. CDR1 and CDR2 (germline): SGDLS, YYNGEE. Original processing methods: Nucleated cell counts were estimated from reference gene primer amplification. Here immunoSEQ multiplex PCR was the method, and the copy in TCRdb shows in-frame clones only, minus some. The V and J calls and the clone size are those of that table, but D and trimming were determined from the DNA. The table shows some 120,000 clones, with around 89% occurring only once. This sample stems from a study of blood T cell repertoires in COVID-19. Study at large: In each case, the material was cDNA or gDNA derived from T cells, B-cell-depleted T cells, or PBMCs.

The TCR sequence derives from a human donor with acute or convalescent COVID-19. The donor label of this sample is uncertain. The sample comprised peripheral blood. The gene calls are TRBV9 and TRBJ2-1, with D maybe TRBD2 (6 bases). The CDR3 reads CASSHPGTQQRRSENEQFF. The CDR3 DNA follows: TGTGCCAGCAGCCACCCGGGGACTCAACAACGTCGGTCTGAAAATGAGCAGTTCTTC.